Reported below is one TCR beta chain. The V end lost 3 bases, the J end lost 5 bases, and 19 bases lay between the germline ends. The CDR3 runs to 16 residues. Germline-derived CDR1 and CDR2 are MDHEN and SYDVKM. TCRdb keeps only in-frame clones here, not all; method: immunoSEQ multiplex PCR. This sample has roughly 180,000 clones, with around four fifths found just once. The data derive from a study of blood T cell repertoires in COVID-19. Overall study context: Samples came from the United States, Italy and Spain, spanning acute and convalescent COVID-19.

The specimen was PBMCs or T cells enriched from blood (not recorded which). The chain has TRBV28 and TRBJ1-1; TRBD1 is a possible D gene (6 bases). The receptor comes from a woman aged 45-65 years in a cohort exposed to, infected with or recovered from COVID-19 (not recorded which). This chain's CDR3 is CASSFRAQGTRTEAFF. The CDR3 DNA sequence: TGTGCCAGCAGTTTTAGAGCGCAGGGGACGAGGACTGAAGCTTTCTTT. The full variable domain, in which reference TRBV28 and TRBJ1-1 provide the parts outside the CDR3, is DVKVTQSSRYLVKRTGEKVFLECVQDMDHENMFWYRQDPGLGLRLIYFSYDVKMKEKGDIPEGYSVSREKKERFSLILESASTNQTSMYLCASSFRAQGTRTEAFFGQGTRLTVV.